A single sample is the source of the 22 T cell receptor beta chains below, sequenced in a study of graft-versus-host responses after intestinal transplantation. Their antigens are not known. Sequenced by immunoSEQ multiplex PCR; TCRdb stores in-frame clones only, minus some. The table has about 120,000 clones, approximately 96% seen once. The sequenced sample was unstimulated CD8+ T cells sorted from spleen or lymph node cells, obtained before intestinal transplant. These receptors all come from a human donor who received an intestinal transplant.

This chain uses TRBV11-3 with TRBJ1-2; 7 positions match TRBD1. The CDR3 covers 18 residues. Germline V gives CDR1 SGHNT, CDR2 YENEEA. After removal of 0 bases from V and 0 bases from J, the junction contained 10 bases not matched to a gene. CDR3 region: CASSLDPQGQFSNYGYTF. The CDR3 DNA sequence: TGTGCCAGCAGCTTAGATCCTCAGGGACAGTTTTCTAACTATGGCTACACCTTC. Supplemented by reference TRBV11-3 and TRBJ1-2, the full variable domain reads EAGVVQSPRYKIIEKKQPVAFWCNPISGHNTLYWYLQNLGQGPELLIRYENEEAVDDSQLPKDRFSAERLKGVDSTLKIQPAELGDSAVYLCASSLDPQGQFSNYGYTFGSGTRLTVV.

CDR3 sequence reads: CASSHKLGAEINTEAFF. The CDR3 bases are TGTGCCAGCAGCCATAAATTAGGTGCCGAAATAAACACTGAAGCTTTCTTT. The V and J genes are TRBV16 and TRBJ1-1; no definite D call. From germline, CDR1 is KGHSY and CDR2 FQNENV. The CDR3 loop spans 17 amino acids. Trimming took off 3 bases at V and 2 bases at J, with 19 bases between the two ends.

V is TRBV7-2 and J is TRBJ2-1; TRBD1 aligns across 9 bases. The length of the CDR3 is 15 residues. Unmatched junction bases numbered 3, after V lost 5 bases and J lost 1 base. Germline CDR1 SGHTA, CDR2 FQGNSA. The CDR3 nucleotides read TGTGCCAGCAGCCTTGGACAGGGGTCCTACAATGAGCAGTTCTTC. Protein sequence: CASSLGQGSYNEQFF.

The gene calls are TRBV27 and TRBJ2-1; D not certain. The CDR3 length is 14 residues. Germline V gives CDR1 MNHEY, CDR2 SMNVEV (reference sequence). V lost 6 bases and J 2 bases, leaving 11 bases between the germline ends. CDR3 sequence: CASRATPAYNEQFF. CDR3 nucleotides: TGTGCCAGCAGGGCGACACCTGCCTACAATGAGCAGTTCTTC.

This chain connects TRBV5-1 to TRBJ1-3; the D gene is possibly TRBD1 (5 bases). The germline V gene encodes CDR1 SGHRS and CDR2 YFSETQ. The V and J ends lost 4 bases and 4 bases respectively, with 12 bases between them. The CDR3 is made up of 14 amino acids. CDR3 DNA: TGCGCCAGCAGCCGGGACCTCGGGGGAAACACCATATATTTT. This codes for CASSRDLGGNTIYF.

The rearrangement joins TRBV15 to TRBJ2-1; 9 nucleotides agree with TRBD2. This CDR3 is built from 15 residues. V shed 4 bases, J shed 8 bases, and the junction held 9 bases outside the gene matches. Germline loops: CDR1 LNHNV, CDR2 YYDKDF (reference sequence). The CDR3 sequence is CATSTRVGLADEQFF. As DNA, the CDR3 is TGTGCCACCAGCACCCGGGTGGGACTAGCTGATGAGCAGTTCTTC.

The CDR3 nucleotides read TGTGCCAGTAGTACACCTCCTCCCTACAATGAGCAGTTCTTC. Residues: CASSTPPPYNEQFF. The chain recombines TRBV19 with TRBJ2-1; D is ambiguous. Between the trimmed V and J ends, which lost 4 bases and 2 bases, there was a span of 9 bases. This CDR3 has 14 amino acids. The germline gives CDR1 LNHDA, CDR2 SQIVND (reference sequence). The variable domain in full, with the rest retrieved from reference TRBV19 and TRBJ2-1, is DGGITQSPKYLFRKEGQNVTLSCEQNLNHDAMYWYRQDPGQGLRLIYYSQIVNDFQKGDIAEGYSVSREKKESFPLTVTSAQKNPTAFYLCASSTPPPYNEQFFGPGTRLTVL.

The count of this clone is one. The J gene is TRBJ2-1, the V gene TRBV6-5, with D unclear. CDR1 and CDR2 from the germline V gene are MNHEY and SVGAGI. V shed 5 bases and J shed 13 bases, with 15 bases lying between them. The CDR3 contains 12 residues. The CDR3 sequence is CASSEAYPGQFF. DNA of the CDR3: TGTGCCAGCAGTGAAGCTTACCCTGGTCAGTTCTTC.

The V gene is TRBV9, the J gene TRBJ1-4; the D is unclear. CDR1 SGDLS and CDR2 YYNGEE come from the germline V gene. The CDR3 totals 15 residues. V was clipped by 2 bases and J by 3 bases, with 11 bases between them. The CDR3 DNA sequence: TGTGCCAGCAGCGTTACGGGCAGCCCTAATGAAAAACTGTTTTTT. This translates into CASSVTGSPNEKLFF.

Turning to this clone: An end of the junction differs from the germline gene, which may be a read error. The genes are TRBV5-1 and TRBJ2-3, with 7 positions matching TRBD2. From germline, CDR1 is SGHRS and CDR2 YFSETQ. The CDR3 is 14 amino acids. DNA of the CDR3: TGCGCCAGCAAAGCGGGATCTTTCACAGATACGCAGTGTTTT. Translated, it gives CASKAGSFTDTQCF.

The V call is TRBV4-1, the J call TRBJ2-7, with 7 bases that match TRBD2. The CDR3 length is 18 residues. CDR1 and CDR2 (germline): MGHRA, YSYEKL. V shed 1 base, J shed 3 bases, and the junction held 15 bases outside the gene matches. CDR3 loop: CASSQVLAGEGLYYEQYF. In nucleotides, the CDR3 is TGCGCCAGCAGCCAAGTCTTGGCCGGGGAGGGACTCTACTACGAGCAGTACTTC.

The genes are TRBV30 and TRBJ2-7, with TRBD2 matching 10 bases. Germline-derived CDR1 and CDR2 are GTSNPN and SVGIG (reference sequence). The J segment lost 0 bases and the V segment lost 5 bases, leaving 13 bases of the junction unmatched. This CDR3 contains 17 residues. As DNA, the CDR3 is TGTGCCTGGGTGGAAGGGACTAGCGTCCCTAGCTCCTACGAGCAGTACTTC. Encoded protein: CAWVEGTSVPSSYEQYF.

This clone was seen only once. The chain recombines TRBV9 with TRBJ2-3, with TRBD2 as a possible D gene (5 bases). This CDR3 spans 14 amino acids. V lost 3 bases, J lost 3 bases, and 11 bases lay in between. CDR1 SGDLS and CDR2 YYNGEE come from the germline V gene. The CDR3 sequence is CASSASRSTDTQYF. The CDR3 DNA reads TGTGCCAGCAGCGCTAGCCGGAGTACAGATACGCAGTATTTT.

V is TRBV30 and J is TRBJ1-5; TRBD1 agrees at 7 bases. CDR1 is GTSNPN and CDR2 is SVGIG in the germline V gene (reference sequence). The CDR3 is 14 amino acids. With V trimmed by 0 bases and J by 3 bases, 2 bases remained unmatched. CDR3 DNA: TGTGCCTGGAGTGTACAGGGGAACAATCAGCCCCAGCATTTT. Translated: CAWSVQGNNQPQHF.

The chain is built from TRBV27 and TRBJ1-5; D call uncertain. This CDR3 contains 15 residues. The germline V and J ends were trimmed by 1 base and 0 bases, with 7 bases remaining between them. Germline values: CDR1 MNHEY, CDR2 SMNVEV (reference sequence). This chain's CDR3 is CASSLLGNSNQPQHF. CDR3 DNA: TGTGCCAGCAGTTTATTGGGTAATAGCAATCAGCCCCAGCATTTT.

V gene TRBV28 combines with J gene TRBJ2-5; TRBD2 matches 9 bases. This CDR3 is 16 amino acids long. Germline loops: CDR1 MDHEN, CDR2 SYDVKM. With V trimmed by 6 bases and J by 4 bases, 12 bases remained unmatched. The CDR3 region has the DNA TGTGCCAGCAGCTCTCTAGCGGGAACGTACCGAGAGACCCAGTACTTC. It specifies CASSSLAGTYRETQYF.

This chain links TRBV7-9 with TRBJ1-3; D possibly corresponds to TRBD1 (6 bases). The CDR3 contains 15 residues. The ends were cut back, 5 bases at V and 0 bases at J, with 11 bases in the middle. Germline V gene data show CDR1 as SEHNR and CDR2 as FQNEAQ (reference sequence). The CDR3 region has the DNA TGTGCCAGCAGCGGCGGACAGATCTCTGGAAACACCATATATTTT. Protein sequence: CASSGGQISGNTIYF.

Here the CDR3 reads CASSQDVGTLTYEQYF. The CDR3 bases are TGCGCCAGCAGCCAAGATGTAGGGACGCTAACCTACGAGCAGTACTTC. V and J are TRBV4-3 and TRBJ2-7, with D tentatively TRBD1 or TRBD2 (5 bases each). The germline V and J ends were trimmed by 0 bases and 2 bases, with 14 bases remaining between them. Germline CDR1 is LGHNA and CDR2 is YSLEER. The CDR3 covers 16 residues.

The V and J genes are TRBV9 and TRBJ2-1, with 8 bases fitting TRBD2. With V trimmed by 2 bases and J by 4 bases, 8 bases remained unmatched. The CDR3 has 16 residues. CDR1 and CDR2 (germline): SGDLS, YYNGEE. The CDR3 reads CASSVSGTRVYNEQFF. The CDR3 bases are TGTGCCAGCAGCGTTTCCGGGACTAGGGTATACAATGAGCAGTTCTTC. The whole variable domain, remainder taken from reference TRBV9 and TRBJ2-1, is DSGVTQTPKHLITATGQRVTLRCSPRSGDLSVYWYQQSLDQGLQFLIQYYNGEERAKGNILERFSAQQFPDLHSELNLSSLELGDSALYFCASSVSGTRVYNEQFFGPGTRLTVL.

This chain connects TRBV6-5 to TRBJ2-2; 9 bases are a match to TRBD2. Germline trimming cut 3 bases from V and 6 bases from J; bases unmatched to any gene: 8. The CDR3 is 16 amino acids. In germline, CDR1 is MNHEY, CDR2 SVGAGI. CDR3: CASSYQAGGNAGELFF. CDR3 nucleotide sequence: TGTGCCAGCAGTTATCAAGCGGGAGGCAACGCCGGGGAGCTGTTTTTT.

The chain uses TRBV5-1 and TRBJ1-2; D is unclear. Germline-derived CDR1 and CDR2 are SGHRS and YFSETQ. Trimming stripped 0 bases from V and 8 bases from J, with 11 bases between. This CDR3 has 13 residues. CDR3 nucleotide sequence: TGCGCCAGCAGCTTGGCGTACACGGGAGGCTACACCTTC. It translates to CASSLAYTGGYTF.

The chain uses TRBV4-1 and TRBJ2-2, with D maybe TRBD1 (5 bases). The CDR3 is 19 amino acids. Trimming shortened V by 0 bases and J by 5 bases, and 22 bases separated the two germline ends. CDR1 is MGHRA and CDR2 is YSYEKL in the germline V gene. The CDR3 protein is CASSQDRAGLLEWTGELFF. In DNA form, the CDR3 reads TGCGCCAGCAGCCAAGATCGGGCAGGGTTGCTCGAATGGACCGGGGAGCTGTTTTTT.